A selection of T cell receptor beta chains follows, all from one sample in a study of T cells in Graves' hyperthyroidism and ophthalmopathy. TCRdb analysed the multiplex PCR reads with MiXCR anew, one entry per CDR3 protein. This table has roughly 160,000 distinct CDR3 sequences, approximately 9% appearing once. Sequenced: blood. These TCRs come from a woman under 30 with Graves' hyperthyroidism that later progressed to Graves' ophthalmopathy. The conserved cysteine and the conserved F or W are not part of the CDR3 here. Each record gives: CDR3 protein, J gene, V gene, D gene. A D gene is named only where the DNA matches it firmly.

cdr3_aa: ASSEGQPYEQY; j_call: TRBJ2-7; v_call: TRBV6-1; d_call: .
cdr3_aa: ASSRTFKGGGSDTQY; j_call: TRBJ2-3; v_call: TRBV19; d_call: TRBD1
cdr3_aa: ASIQSEFPYEQY; j_call: TRBJ2-7; v_call: TRBV12-3/TRBV12-4; d_call: .
cdr3_aa: ASRAGTGIYEQY; j_call: TRBJ2-7; v_call: TRBV6-1; d_call: TRBD1
cdr3_aa: ASSEAETSTQY; j_call: TRBJ2-3; v_call: TRBV6-1; d_call: TRBD2
cdr3_aa: SAQGILAGVDNEQF; j_call: TRBJ2-1; v_call: TRBV20-1; d_call: TRBD2
cdr3_aa: ASSYSAVPPLH; j_call: TRBJ1-6; v_call: TRBV6-6; d_call: .
cdr3_aa: ASSEKLVLSYNEQF; j_call: TRBJ2-1; v_call: TRBV9; d_call: .
cdr3_aa: ASSERVNTEAF; j_call: TRBJ1-1; v_call: TRBV6-1; d_call: .
cdr3_aa: SAQNPGLAGTDTQY; j_call: TRBJ2-3; v_call: TRBV20-1; d_call: TRBD2
cdr3_aa: ASSPGTSGTQETQY; j_call: TRBJ2-5; v_call: TRBV7-9; d_call: TRBD2
cdr3_aa: ASSPRTGNEQF; j_call: TRBJ2-1; v_call: TRBV7-9; d_call: TRBD1
cdr3_aa: ASSRTGDTEAF; j_call: TRBJ1-1; v_call: TRBV12-3/TRBV12-4; d_call: .
cdr3_aa: AIQQGSNQPQH; j_call: TRBJ1-5; v_call: TRBV10-3; d_call: .
cdr3_aa: ASEGLVEKTQY; j_call: TRBJ2-5; v_call: TRBV6-2/TRBV6-3; d_call: TRBD2
cdr3_aa: ASSPTWAALGDTQY; j_call: TRBJ2-3; v_call: TRBV3-1; d_call: .
cdr3_aa: ASSRDSLYGYT; j_call: TRBJ1-2; v_call: TRBV7-2; d_call: .
cdr3_aa: ASSYSASSQEEQY; j_call: TRBJ2-7; v_call: TRBV6-6; d_call: .
cdr3_aa: ATSGGVRETQY; j_call: TRBJ2-5; v_call: TRBV24-1; d_call: .
cdr3_aa: AITPGLADTQY; j_call: TRBJ2-3; v_call: TRBV10-3; d_call: .
cdr3_aa: ASSPAEINYGYT; j_call: TRBJ1-2; v_call: TRBV18; d_call: .
cdr3_aa: ASSLGDRTNEKLF; j_call: TRBJ1-4; v_call: TRBV13; d_call: TRBD1
cdr3_aa: ASSPGTDTQY; j_call: TRBJ2-3; v_call: TRBV2; d_call: .
cdr3_aa: SATLSHRGEMSTEAF; j_call: TRBJ1-1; v_call: TRBV20-1; d_call: TRBD1
cdr3_aa: ASSRGLASTDTQY; j_call: TRBJ2-3; v_call: TRBV9; d_call: TRBD2
cdr3_aa: ASSLLTDSNQPQH; j_call: TRBJ1-5; v_call: TRBV5-6; d_call: .
cdr3_aa: ASRTDRANQPQH; j_call: TRBJ1-5; v_call: TRBV28; d_call: TRBD1
cdr3_aa: SARIGGTEAF; j_call: TRBJ1-1; v_call: TRBV20-1; d_call: .
cdr3_aa: ASSILGLYTDTQY; j_call: TRBJ2-3; v_call: TRBV7-2; d_call: TRBD2
cdr3_aa: ASSKTGETGELF; j_call: TRBJ2-2; v_call: TRBV19; d_call: TRBD1
cdr3_aa: ASSAGLNQPQH; j_call: TRBJ1-5; v_call: TRBV5-4; d_call: .
cdr3_aa: ASSRNSYEQY; j_call: TRBJ2-7; v_call: TRBV6-2/TRBV6-3; d_call: .
cdr3_aa: ASSQPTGYGYT; j_call: TRBJ1-2; v_call: TRBV6-1; d_call: .
cdr3_aa: ASSLERGIVNTEAF; j_call: TRBJ1-1; v_call: TRBV11-2; d_call: .
cdr3_aa: ASSIVGSNEQF; j_call: TRBJ2-1; v_call: TRBV19; d_call: .
cdr3_aa: ASSSSSIGELF; j_call: TRBJ2-2; v_call: TRBV12-3/TRBV12-4; d_call: .
cdr3_aa: ASSYGPAGPTDTQY; j_call: TRBJ2-3; v_call: TRBV5-6; d_call: .
cdr3_aa: AWSGGAVVTEAF; j_call: TRBJ1-1; v_call: TRBV30; d_call: .
cdr3_aa: ASSLDFGTENTGELF; j_call: TRBJ2-2; v_call: TRBV7-2; d_call: TRBD1
cdr3_aa: ASSPRGSDYNEQF; j_call: TRBJ2-1; v_call: TRBV18; d_call: .
cdr3_aa: ASSQDIQGNGYT; j_call: TRBJ1-2; v_call: TRBV3-1; d_call: TRBD1
cdr3_aa: ASSSENLRRTEAF; j_call: TRBJ1-1; v_call: TRBV12-3/TRBV12-4; d_call: .
cdr3_aa: ASSQDWAGGLTDTQY; j_call: TRBJ2-3; v_call: TRBV4-2; d_call: TRBD2
cdr3_aa: ASSPIQGRQEAF; j_call: TRBJ1-1; v_call: TRBV11-1; d_call: .
cdr3_aa: AWSSGSTNSPLH; j_call: TRBJ1-6; v_call: TRBV30; d_call: .
cdr3_aa: ASTTGGLGQPQH; j_call: TRBJ1-5; v_call: TRBV12-3/TRBV12-4; d_call: .
cdr3_aa: ATAGGSPIYGYT; j_call: TRBJ1-2; v_call: TRBV24-1; d_call: .
cdr3_aa: ASSQDRGDEQY; j_call: TRBJ2-7; v_call: TRBV4-1; d_call: .
cdr3_aa: ASRGRGQGGNQPQH; j_call: TRBJ1-5; v_call: TRBV12-3/TRBV12-4; d_call: TRBD1
cdr3_aa: ASSESRLRNNEQF; j_call: TRBJ2-1; v_call: TRBV10-2; d_call: .
cdr3_aa: SVGGSDSQNTQY; j_call: TRBJ2-3; v_call: TRBV29-1; d_call: .
cdr3_aa: AISEKDRRDTEAF; j_call: TRBJ1-1; v_call: TRBV10-3; d_call: .
cdr3_aa: ASSGTSGGTDTQY; j_call: TRBJ2-3; v_call: TRBV6-4; d_call: TRBD2
cdr3_aa: ASSAQGREETQY; j_call: TRBJ2-5; v_call: TRBV2; d_call: .
cdr3_aa: ASSYVNTGELF; j_call: TRBJ2-2; v_call: TRBV6-2/TRBV6-3; d_call: .
cdr3_aa: SARGWGVDLAAYNEQF; j_call: TRBJ2-1; v_call: TRBV20-1; d_call: TRBD2
cdr3_aa: ASSEMGASEAF; j_call: TRBJ1-1; v_call: TRBV25-1; d_call: .
cdr3_aa: ASSSRLAGGTDTQY; j_call: TRBJ2-3; v_call: TRBV27; d_call: TRBD2
cdr3_aa: SVDGGGRGANVLT; j_call: TRBJ2-6; v_call: TRBV29-1; d_call: TRBD2